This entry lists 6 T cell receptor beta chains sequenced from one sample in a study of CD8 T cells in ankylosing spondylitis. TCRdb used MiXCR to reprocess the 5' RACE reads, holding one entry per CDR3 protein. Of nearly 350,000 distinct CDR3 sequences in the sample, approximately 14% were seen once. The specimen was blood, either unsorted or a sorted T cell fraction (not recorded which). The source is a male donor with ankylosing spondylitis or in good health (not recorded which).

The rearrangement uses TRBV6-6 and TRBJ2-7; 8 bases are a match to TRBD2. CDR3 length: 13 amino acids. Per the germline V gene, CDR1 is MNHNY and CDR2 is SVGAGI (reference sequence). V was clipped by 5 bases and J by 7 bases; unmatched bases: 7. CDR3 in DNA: TGTGCCAGCAGTCACACTAGCGGAAGGGAGCAGTACTTC. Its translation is CASSHTSGREQYF.

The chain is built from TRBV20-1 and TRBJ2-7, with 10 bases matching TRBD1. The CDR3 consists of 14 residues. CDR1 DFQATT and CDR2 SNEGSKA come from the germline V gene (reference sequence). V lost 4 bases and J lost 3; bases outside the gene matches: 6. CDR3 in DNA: TGCAGTGCTAACTCCGGGACAGGGGTCTACGAGCAGTACTTC. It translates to CSANSGTGVYEQYF.

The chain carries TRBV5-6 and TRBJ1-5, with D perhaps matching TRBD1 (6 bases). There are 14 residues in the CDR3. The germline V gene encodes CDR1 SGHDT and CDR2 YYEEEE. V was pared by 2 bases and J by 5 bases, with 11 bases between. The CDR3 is CASSFLQGDQPQHF. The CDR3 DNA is TGTGCCAGCAGCTTTCTACAGGGTGATCAGCCCCAGCATTTT. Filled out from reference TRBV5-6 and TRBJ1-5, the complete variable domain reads DAGVTQSPTHLIKTRGQQVTLRCSPKSGHDTVSWYQQALGQGPQFIFQYYEEEERQRGNFPDRFSGHQFPNYSSELNVNALLLGDSALYLCASSFLQGDQPQHFGDGTRLSIL.

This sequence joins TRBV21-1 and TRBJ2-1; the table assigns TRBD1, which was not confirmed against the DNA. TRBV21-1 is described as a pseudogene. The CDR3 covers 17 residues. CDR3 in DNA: TGTGCCAGCAGCCCGTATTGGCACCCCCTCTCCTACAATGAGCAGTTCTTC. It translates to CASSPYWHPLSYNEQFF.

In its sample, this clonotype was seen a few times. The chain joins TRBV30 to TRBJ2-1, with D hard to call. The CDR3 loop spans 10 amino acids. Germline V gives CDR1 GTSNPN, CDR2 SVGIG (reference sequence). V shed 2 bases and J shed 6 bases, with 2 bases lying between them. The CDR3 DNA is TGTGCCTGGAGTAGCAATGAGCAGTTCTTC. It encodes CAWSSNEQFF.

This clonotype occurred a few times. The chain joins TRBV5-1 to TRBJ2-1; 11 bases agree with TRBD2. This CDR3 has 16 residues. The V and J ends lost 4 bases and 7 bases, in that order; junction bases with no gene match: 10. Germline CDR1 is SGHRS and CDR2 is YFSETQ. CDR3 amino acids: CASSPDLAGGRNEQFF. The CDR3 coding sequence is TGCGCCAGCAGCCCCGACTTAGCGGGAGGGCGGAATGAGCAGTTCTTC.